The rows below give T cell receptor beta chains drawn from one sample of a study of T cells in Graves' hyperthyroidism and ophthalmopathy. TCRdb itself ran the multiplex PCR reads through MiXCR, one entry per CDR3 protein. The sample lists a few hundred thousand distinct CDR3 sequences; around 14% were seen once. The sequenced material came from blood. Every receptor here comes from a young woman with Graves' hyperthyroidism. Both conserved end residues are part of each CDR3. The order of the fields is V gene, J gene, D gene, clone size, CDR3 protein, CDR3 DNA. D genes are given only for firm matches. Rows give clone size only sometimes, using once, few, many, or a class for an expanded clone.

v_gene: TRBV6-1; j_gene: TRBJ1-1; d_gene: -; abundance: -; CDR3aa: CASKAAPGNTEAFF; CDR3nt: TGTGCCAGCAAGGCAGCCCCTGGGAACACTGAAGCTTTCTTT
v_gene: TRBV3-1; j_gene: TRBJ1-1; d_gene: -; abundance: many; CDR3aa: CASSQSGARAFF; CDR3nt: TGTGCCAGCAGCCAAAGTGGTGCAAGGGCTTTCTTT
v_gene: TRBV7-8; j_gene: TRBJ2-5; d_gene: -; abundance: many; CDR3aa: CASSLSVASQETQYF; CDR3nt: TGTGCCAGCAGCTTGAGCGTCGCGTCCCAAGAGACCCAGTACTTC
v_gene: TRBV6-2/TRBV6-3; j_gene: TRBJ1-1; d_gene: TRBD1; abundance: many; CDR3aa: CASSPNRDRGADNTEAFF; CDR3nt: TGTGCCAGCAGCCCGAACCGGGACAGGGGCGCTGACAACACTGAAGCTTTCTTT
v_gene: TRBV19; j_gene: TRBJ1-1; d_gene: TRBD1; abundance: -; CDR3aa: CASSTRDRGMDTEAFF; CDR3nt: TGTGCCAGTAGTACCAGGGACAGGGGGATGGACACTGAAGCTTTCTTT
v_gene: TRBV6-1; j_gene: TRBJ1-1; d_gene: -; abundance: many; CDR3aa: CASSLLGGGTEAFF; CDR3nt: TGTGCCAGCAGTTTACTTGGGGGCGGCACTGAAGCTTTCTTT
v_gene: TRBV12-3/TRBV12-4; j_gene: TRBJ1-4; d_gene: -; abundance: many; CDR3aa: CASSLVRGNEKLFF; CDR3nt: TGTGCCAGCAGTTTAGTCAGGGGTAACGAAAAACTGTTTTTT
v_gene: TRBV5-1; j_gene: TRBJ2-3; d_gene: TRBD2; abundance: many; CDR3aa: CASSLGEGRGSTDTQYF; CDR3nt: TGCGCCAGCAGCTTGGGGGAAGGGAGGGGCAGCACAGATACGCAGTATTTT
v_gene: TRBV5-1; j_gene: TRBJ1-5; d_gene: TRBD1; abundance: many; CDR3aa: CASSLGLQGGEGNQPQHF; CDR3nt: TGCGCCAGCAGCTTGGGCTTACAGGGGGGAGAAGGCAATCAGCCCCAGCATTTT
v_gene: TRBV29-1; j_gene: TRBJ1-2; d_gene: TRBD1; abundance: -; CDR3aa: CSVQDRKSNGYTF; CDR3nt: TGCAGCGTCCAGGACAGGAAATCAAACGGCTACACCTTC
v_gene: TRBV5-1; j_gene: TRBJ2-4; d_gene: TRBD2; abundance: few; CDR3aa: CASSMLAGPAKNIQYF; CDR3nt: TGCGCCAGCAGCATGCTAGCGGGGCCAGCCAAAAACATTCAGTACTTC
v_gene: TRBV6-5; j_gene: TRBJ2-4; d_gene: TRBD1; abundance: -; CDR3aa: CASSYSNWAGGRENIQYF; CDR3nt: TGTGCCAGCAGTTACTCGAACTGGGCAGGGGGCCGAGAAAACATTCAGTACTTC
v_gene: TRBV12-3/TRBV12-4; j_gene: TRBJ2-7; d_gene: TRBD2; abundance: many; CDR3aa: CASSLVAGGPYEQYF; CDR3nt: TGTGCCAGCAGTTTAGTGGCGGGAGGGCCCTACGAGCAGTACTTC
v_gene: TRBV20-1; j_gene: TRBJ2-7; d_gene: -; abundance: -; CDR3aa: CSARKPRVSYEQYF; CDR3nt: TGCAGTGCTAGAAAGCCCAGGGTGTCCTACGAGCAGTACTTC
v_gene: TRBV6-4; j_gene: TRBJ1-1; d_gene: -; abundance: few; CDR3aa: CASSAQQNTEAFF; CDR3nt: TGTGCCAGCAGTGCCCAGCAAAACACTGAAGCTTTCTTT
v_gene: TRBV3-1; j_gene: TRBJ1-1; d_gene: TRBD1; abundance: -; CDR3aa: CASSQGGQGVTEAFF; CDR3nt: TGTGCCAGCAGCCAAGGAGGACAGGGGGTTACTGAAGCTTTCTTT
v_gene: TRBV18; j_gene: TRBJ1-1; d_gene: -; abundance: many; CDR3aa: CASSPATGNTEAFF; CDR3nt: TGTGCCAGCTCACCCGCGACAGGGAACACTGAAGCTTTCTTT
v_gene: TRBV19; j_gene: TRBJ1-6; d_gene: -; abundance: few; CDR3aa: CASKRENYYNSPLHF; CDR3nt: TGTGCCAGTAAGAGGGAAAACTACTATAATTCACCCCTCCACTTT
v_gene: TRBV12-3/TRBV12-4; j_gene: TRBJ2-7; d_gene: TRBD1; abundance: many; CDR3aa: CASSGTGGSYEQYF; CDR3nt: TGTGCCAGCAGTGGGACAGGGGGTTCCTACGAGCAGTACTTC
v_gene: TRBV27; j_gene: TRBJ2-7; d_gene: -; abundance: many; CDR3aa: CASSAAGIPYEQYF; CDR3nt: TGTGCCAGCAGCGCCGCAGGGATTCCCTACGAGCAGTACTTC
v_gene: TRBV12-3/TRBV12-4; j_gene: TRBJ1-5; d_gene: -; abundance: many; CDR3aa: CASSLSVVGNQPQHF; CDR3nt: TGTGCCAGCAGTTTAAGTGTAGTAGGCAATCAGCCCCAGCATTTT
v_gene: TRBV5-6; j_gene: TRBJ1-1; d_gene: TRBD1; abundance: many; CDR3aa: CASSLRGLTEAFF; CDR3nt: TGTGCCAGCAGCTTAAGGGGGCTCACTGAAGCTTTCTTT
v_gene: TRBV2; j_gene: TRBJ2-1; d_gene: TRBD2; abundance: many; CDR3aa: CASTLDASGLAGIRGEQFF; CDR3nt: TGTGCCAGCACCCTAGATGCTTCCGGACTAGCGGGAATTAGGGGTGAGCAGTTCTTC
v_gene: TRBV18; j_gene: TRBJ2-1; d_gene: -; abundance: many; CDR3aa: CASSLGNLDNEQFF; CDR3nt: TGTGCCAGCTCACTAGGTAACTTGGACAATGAGCAGTTCTTC
v_gene: TRBV28; j_gene: TRBJ1-1; d_gene: TRBD1; abundance: -; CDR3aa: CASSQIRGQVGFGTEAFF; CDR3nt: TGTGCCAGCAGTCAAATAAGGGGACAGGTGGGATTCGGCACTGAAGCTTTCTTT
v_gene: TRBV11-3; j_gene: TRBJ2-3; d_gene: -; abundance: many; CDR3aa: CASSFQGYDTQYF; CDR3nt: TGTGCCAGCAGCTTCCAGGGGTACGATACGCAGTATTTT
v_gene: TRBV7-2; j_gene: TRBJ2-1; d_gene: -; abundance: many; CDR3aa: CASSPSSSLGNEQFF; CDR3nt: TGTGCCAGCAGCCCGAGCAGTAGTTTGGGCAATGAGCAGTTCTTC
v_gene: TRBV20-1; j_gene: TRBJ2-1; d_gene: TRBD2; abundance: few; CDR3aa: CSATAGGSYNEQFF; CDR3nt: TGCAGTGCTACGGCGGGAGGGTCCTACAATGAGCAGTTCTTC
v_gene: TRBV20-1; j_gene: TRBJ2-5; d_gene: -; abundance: many; CDR3aa: CSAGLGLGTQYF; CDR3nt: TGCAGTGCTGGGCTCGGGTTGGGGACCCAGTACTTC
v_gene: TRBV7-9; j_gene: TRBJ2-2; d_gene: -; abundance: -; CDR3aa: CASSSSSGRLGTGELFF; CDR3nt: TGTGCCAGCAGCTCCTCCTCCGGGAGATTAGGCACCGGGGAGCTGTTTTTT
v_gene: TRBV27; j_gene: TRBJ2-3; d_gene: -; abundance: -; CDR3aa: CASSLNWAGKGYF; CDR3nt: TGTGCCAGCAGTTTAAACTGGGCGGGGAAGGGGTATTTT
v_gene: TRBV4-1; j_gene: TRBJ2-3; d_gene: TRBD2; abundance: -; CDR3aa: CASSHNNLLAGTDTQYF; CDR3nt: TGCGCCAGCAGCCATAATAACCTATTAGCGGGAACAGATACGCAGTATTTT